This note documents a single TCR beta chain sequence. Sequencing was performed with immunoSEQ multiplex PCR; in TCRdb, only in-frame clones are kept and a portion is missing. Altogether fewer than 80,000 clones are present, approximately 84% being singletons, with the ten largest covering around 9.8%. The data derive from a study of OX40 agonist ivuxolimab in advanced cancers. The germline CDR1 and CDR2 sequences are MDHEN and SYDVKM. The CDR3 spans 17 residues. V was cut by 3 bases and J by 1 base, with 16 bases left in between. The rearrangement joins TRBV28 to TRBJ2-4; D unresolved. The sequenced sample was CD4+ or CD8+ T cells sorted from blood, obtained in a trial of the OX40 agonist ivuxolimab. The clonotype originates from an adult with an advanced solid tumor such as melanoma, head and neck, liver or kidney cancer. The CDR3 coding sequence is TGTGCCAGCAGTTTCTCTGAGAGGCGAGTCGCCAAAAACATTCAGTACTTC. Encoded protein: CASSFSERRVAKNIQYF.